This T cell receptor (beta chain) was profiled in a study of regulatory T cells in long-lasting Graves disease. Study overall: Graves' patients (newly diagnosed) had been on antithyroid drugs under 3 months.

This clonotype was found many times. The time point: newly diagnosed GD, antithyroid drugs for less than 3 months. PBMC RNA was the source of the TCR library. The length of the CDR3 is 15 residues. The V end was cut by 4 bases, the J end by 0 bases, with 11 bases between. The germline gives CDR1 SGHRS, CDR2 YFSETQ. Arm-PCR of CDR3 regions and iRepertoire HTBI primers were the basis on which TCR beta libraries were built. TCRdb ran MiXCR on the multiplex PCR reads and lists one entry per CDR3 protein. This sample has 240,000 or so distinct CDR3 sequences, with around 20% found just once. This clonotype originated in a female donor with Graves disease. The input for sequencing was peripheral blood mononuclear cells (PBMCs), taken at new diagnosis, from a patient treated with antithyroid drugs. V is TRBV5-1 and J is TRBJ2-1; D gene uncertain. The CDR3 here is CASSQRVSSYNEQFF. The CDR3 DNA is TGCGCCAGCAGCCAAAGAGTTAGCTCCTACAATGAGCAGTTCTTC.